This is a list of T cell receptor beta chains from one sample in a study of OX40 agonist ivuxolimab in advanced cancers. Assay: immunoSEQ multiplex PCR; the TCRdb copy retains only in-frame clones and omits some. The profile shows roughly 79,000 clones, roughly 90% of them singletons. The sequenced sample was CD4+ or CD8+ T cells sorted from blood, obtained in a trial of the OX40 agonist ivuxolimab. The receptors were sampled from an adult with an advanced solid tumor such as melanoma, head and neck, liver or kidney cancer. The CDR3 runs from the conserved cysteine through the conserved F or W. A D gene is named only where the DNA matches it firmly. Clone size, where shown, is once, few, many, or a class for clones that have expanded.

d_gene	j_gene	v_gene	abundance	CDR3aa	CDR3nt
NA	TRBJ1-2	TRBV7-9	NA	CASSFPSQGHSYGYTF	TGTGCCAGCAGCTTCCCATCCCAGGGGCACAGCTATGGCTACACCTTC
NA	TRBJ1-1	TRBV7-9	NA	CASSLHTEAFF	TGTGCCAGCAGCTTACACACTGAAGCTTTCTTT
NA	TRBJ2-7	TRBV4-2	few	CASSQEFGSGYEQYF	TGTGCCAGCAGCCAAGAATTCGGCTCAGGCTACGAGCAGTACTTC
NA	TRBJ2-5	TRBV13	NA	CASGVSRAQETQYF	TGTGCCAGCGGGGTTTCTCGGGCACAAGAGACCCAGTACTTC
TRBD1	TRBJ1-2	TRBV2	NA	CASSDYGTGVYGYTF	TGTGCCAGCAGTGACTACGGGACAGGGGTCTATGGCTACACCTTC
NA	TRBJ1-3	TRBV6-1	few	CASSAGPLSGNTIYF	TGTGCCAGCAGTGCGGGACCTCTCTCTGGAAACACCATATATTTT
NA	TRBJ2-3	TRBV5-1	NA	CASSADRGTDTQYF	TGCGCCAGCAGCGCGGACAGAGGCACAGATACGCAGTATTTT
NA	TRBJ2-1	TRBV5-4	NA	CASSSPGGAYNEQFF	TGTGCCAGCAGCTCCCCGGGTGGGGCCTACAATGAGCAGTTCTTC
NA	TRBJ2-7	TRBV19	NA	CASSIWGSYEQYF	TGTGCCAGTAGTATATGGGGAAGCTACGAGCAGTACTTC
NA	TRBJ2-2	TRBV7-7	NA	CASSPRLSTGELFF	TGTGCTAGCAGCCCCAGATTATCCACCGGGGAGCTGTTTTTT
NA	TRBJ2-2	TRBV11-2	once	CASSLRLQGTNTGELFF	TGTGCCAGCAGCTTACGGTTGCAGGGGACGAACACCGGGGAGCTGTTTTTT
NA	TRBJ2-3	TRBV4-1	NA	CASSQPKREGVSTDTQYF	TGCGCCAGCAGCCAACCCAAAAGGGAAGGAGTCAGCACAGATACGCAGTATTTT
NA	TRBJ2-3	TRBV9	NA	CASSVDPGPSTDTQYF	TGTGCCAGCAGCGTAGATCCAGGGCCAAGCACAGATACGCAGTATTTT
NA	TRBJ1-3	TRBV6-4	NA	CASSEGGEGNTIYF	TGTGCCAGCAGTGAGGGGGGTGAAGGAAACACCATATATTTT
NA	TRBJ2-5	TRBV19	NA	CASSIGAGGQETQYF	TGTGCCAGTAGTATTGGGGCCGGTGGGCAAGAGACCCAGTACTTC
TRBD1	TRBJ2-7	TRBV5-1	NA	CNNRDRAYEQYF	TGCAACAACCGGGACAGAGCTTACGAGCAGTACTTC
NA	TRBJ2-7	TRBV27	NA	CASSLGAGSEQYF	TGTGCCAGCAGTTTAGGTGCAGGGTCCGAGCAGTACTTC
NA	TRBJ2-2	TRBV7-9	NA	CASSLVSANTGELFF	TGTGCCAGCAGCTTAGTTTCGGCGAACACCGGGGAGCTGTTTTTT
NA	TRBJ1-4	TRBV4-1	NA	CASSQRIGEKLFF	TGCGCCAGCAGCCAAAGGATCGGTGAAAAACTGTTTTTT
NA	TRBJ1-2	TRBV6-5	NA	CASTSEDSNYGYTF	TGTGCCAGCACCTCAGAGGACTCTAACTATGGCTACACCTTC
TRBD2	TRBJ2-3	TRBV2	NA	CASSAHPGTSGGTSTDTQYF	TGTGCCAGCAGTGCCCACCCCGGGACTAGCGGGGGGACTAGCACAGATACGCAGTATTTT
NA	TRBJ2-1	TRBV7-8	NA	CASSLGNEQFF	TGTGCCAGCAGCTTAGGAAATGAGCAGTTCTTC
NA	TRBJ1-1	TRBV19	NA	CASSILPTALNTEAFF	TGTGCCAGTAGTATCCTCCCTACAGCCTTGAACACTGAAGCTTTCTTT
TRBD2	TRBJ2-1	TRBV11-2	NA	CASRAGTSVRNEQFF	TGTGCCAGCAGGGCCGGGACTAGCGTCAGGAATGAGCAGTTCTTC
TRBD1	TRBJ1-2	TRBV7-9	NA	CASSRAGTGFYGYTF	TGTGCCAGCAGCCGTGCCGGGACAGGATTCTATGGCTACACCTTC
NA	TRBJ1-2	TRBV20-1	NA	CSARADYGYTF	TGCAGTGCGAGGGCGGACTATGGCTACACCTTC
NA	TRBJ2-7	TRBV23-1	NA	CASSPGVYNEQYF	TGCGCCAGCAGTCCCGGGGTCTATAACGAGCAGTACTTC
NA	TRBJ1-5	TRBV6-5	few	CASSWGESQPQHF	TGTGCCAGCAGTTGGGGGGAGAGTCAGCCCCAGCATTTT
NA	TRBJ2-7	TRBV5-6	NA	CASSLVSYEQYF	TGTGCCAGCAGCTTGGTCTCCTACGAGCAGTACTTC
NA	TRBJ1-1	TRBV5-6	NA	CASSLWVDTEAFF	TGTGCCAGCAGCTTATGGGTAGACACTGAAGCTTTCTTT
NA	TRBJ2-1	TRBV4-2	NA	CASSLVLAAFNEQFF	TGTGCCAGCAGCCTCGTGTTAGCGGCCTTCAATGAGCAGTTCTTC
NA	TRBJ2-5	TRBV5-6	NA	CASSLRETQYF	TGTGCCAGCAGCTTACGAGAGACCCAGTACTTC
NA	TRBJ1-2	TRBV4-2	NA	CASSQEVFEGLYGYTF	TGTGCCAGCAGCCAAGAAGTATTCGAGGGACTCTATGGCTACACCTTC
NA	TRBJ2-4	TRBV4-1	NA	CASSQGPGSQDQYF	TGCGCCAGCAGCCAAGGCCCCGGCAGCCAGGATCAGTACTTC
NA	TRBJ2-1	TRBV5-1	NA	CASSLAAGYNEQFF	TGCGCCAGCAGCTTGGCCGCGGGATACAATGAGCAGTTCTTC
NA	TRBJ1-1	TRBV2	NA	CASSVGLTEAFF	TGTGCCAGCAGTGTCGGGCTCACTGAAGCTTTCTTT
TRBD2	TRBJ2-1	TRBV7-9	NA	CASSQLAGATYNEQFF	TGTGCCAGCAGCCAACTAGCGGGGGCCACCTACAATGAGCAGTTCTTC